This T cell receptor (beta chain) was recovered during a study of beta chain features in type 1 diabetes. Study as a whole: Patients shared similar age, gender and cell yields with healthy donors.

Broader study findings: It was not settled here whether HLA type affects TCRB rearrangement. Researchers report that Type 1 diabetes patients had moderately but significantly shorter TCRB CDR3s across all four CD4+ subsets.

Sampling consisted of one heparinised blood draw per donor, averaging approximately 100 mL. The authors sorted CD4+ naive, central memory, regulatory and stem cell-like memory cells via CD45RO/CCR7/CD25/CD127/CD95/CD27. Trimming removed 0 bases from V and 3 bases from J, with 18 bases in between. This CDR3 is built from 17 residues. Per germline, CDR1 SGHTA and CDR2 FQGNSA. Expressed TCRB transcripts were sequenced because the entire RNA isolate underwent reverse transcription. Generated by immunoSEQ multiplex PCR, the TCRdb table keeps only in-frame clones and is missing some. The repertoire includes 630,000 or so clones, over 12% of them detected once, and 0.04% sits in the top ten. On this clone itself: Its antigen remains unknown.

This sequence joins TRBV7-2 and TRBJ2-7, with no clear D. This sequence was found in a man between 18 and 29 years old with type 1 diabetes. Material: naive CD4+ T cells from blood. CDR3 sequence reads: CASSLAYKTTKIYEQYF. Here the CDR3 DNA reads TGTGCCAGCAGCTTAGCCTATAAAACCACGAAGATCTACGAGCAGTACTTC.